The source of this T cell receptor beta chain is a study of vaccination and CD4 T cells after COVID-19. To note about this clonotype: Antigen specificity is unknown.

Treatment here: approximately nine-day PBMC culture with coronavirus spike peptide pools or control peptides (ViraFEST assay). Sequence data for DNA of cultured CD4+ T cells were generated by the Oncomine TCR Beta short-read assay. MiXCR was run by TCRdb on the PCR reads, yielding one entry per CDR3 protein. Of 20,000 or so distinct CDR3 sequences in the sample, 55% are singletons; the top ten hold 6.5% to 8.5%. CDR3 length equals 19 residues. The germline CDR1 and CDR2 sequences are DFQATT and SNEGSKA (reference sequence). Trimming left V 0 bases short and J 10 bases short, with 31 bases between. The chain is built from TRBV20-1 and TRBJ2-1; perhaps D is TRBD1 or TRBD2 (5 bases each). The sample comprised CD4+ T cells from blood, cultured in vitro. The TCR comes from a human donor who had recovered from COVID-19. CDR3 protein: CSARDWSDTLPGFEGEQFF. In DNA, the CDR3 is TGCAGTGCTAGAGATTGGTCTGACACCCTACCCGGGTTTGAGGGGGAGCAGTTCTTC.